The present entry profiles one T cell receptor (beta chain) with its context. The record originates from a study of control samples from healthy donors and cancer patients. CDR1 and CDR2 from the germline V gene are KGHSH and LQKENI. This CDR3 has 14 amino acids. Trimming stripped 4 bases from V and 5 bases from J, with 12 bases between. Method: immunoSEQ multiplex PCR; TCRdb's copy keeps in-frame clones and lacks some. The data hold just under 65,000 clones, with about 82% observed a single time. This chain joins TRBV18 and TRBJ2-1; no firm D call. The TCR comes from a man aged 35 to 55 in good health. Material for sequencing was blood. The CDR3 DNA follows: TGTGCCAGCTCACAAGGCCTAGAAAACAATGAGCAGTTCTTC. Encoded protein: CASSQGLENNEQFF.